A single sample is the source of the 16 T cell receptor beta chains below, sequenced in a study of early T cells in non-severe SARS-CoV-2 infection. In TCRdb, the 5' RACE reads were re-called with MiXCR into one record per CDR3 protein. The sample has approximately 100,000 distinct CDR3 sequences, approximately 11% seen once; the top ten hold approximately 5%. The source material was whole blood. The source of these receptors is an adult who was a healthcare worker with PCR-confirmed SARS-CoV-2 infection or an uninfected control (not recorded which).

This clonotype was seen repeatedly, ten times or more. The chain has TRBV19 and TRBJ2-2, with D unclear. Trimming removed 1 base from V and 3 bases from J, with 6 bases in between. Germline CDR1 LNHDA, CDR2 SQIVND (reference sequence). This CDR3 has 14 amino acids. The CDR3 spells CASSIGRDTGELFF. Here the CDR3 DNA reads TGTGCCAGTAGTATAGGACGGGACACCGGGGAGCTGTTTTTT.

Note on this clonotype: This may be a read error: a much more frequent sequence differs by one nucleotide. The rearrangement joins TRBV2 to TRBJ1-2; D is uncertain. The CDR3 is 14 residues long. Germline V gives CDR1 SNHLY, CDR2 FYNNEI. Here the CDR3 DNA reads TGTGCCAGCTGTGATGACCCCAGCTCGGGTGGCTACACCTTC. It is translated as CASCDDPSSGGYTF. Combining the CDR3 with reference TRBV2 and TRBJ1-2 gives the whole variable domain EPEVTQTPSHQVTQMGQEVILRCVPISNHLYFYWYRQILGQKVEFLVSFYNNEISEKSEIFDDQFSVERPDGSNFTLKIRSTKLEDSAMYFCASCDDPSSGGYTFGSGTRLTVV.

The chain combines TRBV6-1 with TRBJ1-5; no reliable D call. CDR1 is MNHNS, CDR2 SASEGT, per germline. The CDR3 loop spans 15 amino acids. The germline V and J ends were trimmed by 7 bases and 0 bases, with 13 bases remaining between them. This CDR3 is CASTEGRISNQPQHF. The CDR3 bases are TGTGCCAGCACCGAGGGCCGGATTAGCAATCAGCCCCAGCATTTT.

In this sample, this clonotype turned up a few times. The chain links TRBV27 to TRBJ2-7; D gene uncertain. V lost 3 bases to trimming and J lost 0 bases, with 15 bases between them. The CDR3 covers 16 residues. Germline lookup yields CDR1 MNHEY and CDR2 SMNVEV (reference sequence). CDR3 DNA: TGTGCCAGCAGTTTTACGCGTCCACCGAGCTCCTACGAGCAGTACTTC. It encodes CASSFTRPPSSYEQYF.

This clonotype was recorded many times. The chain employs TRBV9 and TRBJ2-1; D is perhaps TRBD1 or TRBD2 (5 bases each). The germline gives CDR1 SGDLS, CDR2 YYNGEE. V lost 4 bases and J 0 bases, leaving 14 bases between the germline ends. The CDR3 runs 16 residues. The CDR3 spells CASSPRGVSSYNEQFF. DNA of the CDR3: TGTGCCAGCAGCCCCCGGGGCGTTAGCTCCTACAATGAGCAGTTCTTC.

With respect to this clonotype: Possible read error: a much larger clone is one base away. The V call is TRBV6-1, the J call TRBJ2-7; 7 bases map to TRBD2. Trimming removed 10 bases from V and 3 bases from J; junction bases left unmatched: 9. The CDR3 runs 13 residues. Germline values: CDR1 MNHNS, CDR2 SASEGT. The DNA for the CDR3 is TGTGCCATCACTCCGGGGGGTTACTACGAGCAGTACTTC. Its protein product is CAITPGGYYEQYF.

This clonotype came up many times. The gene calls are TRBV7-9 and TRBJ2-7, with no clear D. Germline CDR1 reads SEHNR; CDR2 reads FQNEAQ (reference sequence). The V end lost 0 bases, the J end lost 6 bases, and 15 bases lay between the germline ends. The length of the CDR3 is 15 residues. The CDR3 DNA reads TGTGCCAGCAGCTTAGCAGGGTGGGGAACGAGCGAGCAGTACTTC. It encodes CASSLAGWGTSEQYF.

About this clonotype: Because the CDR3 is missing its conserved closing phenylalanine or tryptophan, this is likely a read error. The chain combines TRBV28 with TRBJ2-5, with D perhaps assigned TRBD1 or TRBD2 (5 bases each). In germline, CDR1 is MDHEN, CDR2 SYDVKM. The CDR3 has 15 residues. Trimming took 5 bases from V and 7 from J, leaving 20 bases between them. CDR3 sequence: CASSRTWDPSGTQYS. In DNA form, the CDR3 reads TGTGCCAGCAGTCGAACTTGGGACCCCTCAGGGACCCAGTACTCC.

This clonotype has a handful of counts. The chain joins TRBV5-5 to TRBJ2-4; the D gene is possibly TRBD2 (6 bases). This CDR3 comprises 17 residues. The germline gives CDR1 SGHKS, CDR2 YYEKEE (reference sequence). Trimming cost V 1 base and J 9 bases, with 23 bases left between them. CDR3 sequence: CASSLRVRAGGLGIQYF. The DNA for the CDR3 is TGTGCCAGCAGCTTGAGAGTTCGGGCAGGAGGGTTAGGCATTCAGTACTTC.

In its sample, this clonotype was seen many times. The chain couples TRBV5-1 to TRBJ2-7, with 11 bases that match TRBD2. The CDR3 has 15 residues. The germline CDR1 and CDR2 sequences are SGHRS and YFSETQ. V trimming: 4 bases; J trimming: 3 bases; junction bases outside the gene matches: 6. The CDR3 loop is CASSPRTSGLYEQYF. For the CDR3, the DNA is TGCGCCAGCAGCCCTAGGACTAGCGGGCTCTACGAGCAGTACTTC.

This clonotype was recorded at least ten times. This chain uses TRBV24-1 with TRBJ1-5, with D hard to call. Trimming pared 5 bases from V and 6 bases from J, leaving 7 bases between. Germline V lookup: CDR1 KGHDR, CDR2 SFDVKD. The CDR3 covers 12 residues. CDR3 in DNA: TGTGCCACCAGTGTAGGCGGTCAGCCCCAGCATTTT. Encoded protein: CATSVGGQPQHF.

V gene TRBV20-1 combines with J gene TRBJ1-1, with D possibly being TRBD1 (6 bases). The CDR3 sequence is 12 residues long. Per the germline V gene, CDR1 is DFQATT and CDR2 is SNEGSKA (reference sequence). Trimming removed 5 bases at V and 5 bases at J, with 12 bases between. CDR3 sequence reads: CSAPNRGTEAFF. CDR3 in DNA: TGCAGTGCTCCCAATAGGGGGACTGAAGCTTTCTTT.

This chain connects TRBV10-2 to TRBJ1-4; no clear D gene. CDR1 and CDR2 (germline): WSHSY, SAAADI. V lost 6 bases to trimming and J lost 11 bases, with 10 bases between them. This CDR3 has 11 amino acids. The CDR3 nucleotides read TGCGCCAGCAGCGAAACCACCAAACTGTTTTTT. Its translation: CASSETTKLFF.

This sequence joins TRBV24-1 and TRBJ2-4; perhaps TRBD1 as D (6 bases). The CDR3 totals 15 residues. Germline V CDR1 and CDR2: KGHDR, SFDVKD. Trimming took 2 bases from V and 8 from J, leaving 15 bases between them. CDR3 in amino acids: CATSDSRGPGDIQYF. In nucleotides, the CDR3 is TGTGCCACCAGTGATTCCAGGGGACCTGGGGACATTCAGTACTTC.

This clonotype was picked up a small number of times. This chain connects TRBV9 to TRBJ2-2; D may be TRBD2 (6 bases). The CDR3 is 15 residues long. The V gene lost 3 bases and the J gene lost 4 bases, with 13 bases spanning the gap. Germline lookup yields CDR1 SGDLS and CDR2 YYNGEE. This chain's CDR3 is CASSAELGGTGELFF. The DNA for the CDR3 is TGTGCCAGCAGCGCCGAATTGGGGGGCACCGGGGAGCTGTTTTTT.

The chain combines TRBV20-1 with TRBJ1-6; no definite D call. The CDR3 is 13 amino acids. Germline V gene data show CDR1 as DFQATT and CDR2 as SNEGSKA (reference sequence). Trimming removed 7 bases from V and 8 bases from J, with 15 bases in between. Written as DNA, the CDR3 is TGCAGTGTGATTCCCCTTGGGGATTCACCCCTCCACTTT. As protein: CSVIPLGDSPLHF.